The next 26 T cell receptor beta chains were all read from a single sample in a study of T cell repertoires in cytomegalovirus infection. TCRdb reprocessed the reads via MiXCR and lists one record per CDR3 protein. The sample lists fewer than 1,000,000 distinct CDR3 sequences, approximately 31% occurring once. These TCRs are of unknown antigen specificity. The source material was cultured CD8+ T cells from PBMCs, sampled from culture after CMV antigen stimulation. The receptor set was obtained from a human donor in good health (CMV status not recorded). Some clones in this sample may be carry-over from other donors' samples.

In this sample, this clonotype turned up once. This chain joins TRBV4-1 and TRBJ2-7; TRBD1 agrees at 8 bases. V lost 0 bases and J lost 5; bases outside the gene matches: 3. Germline V gene data show CDR1 as MGHRA and CDR2 as YSYEKL. The CDR3 covers 14 residues. The CDR3 loop is CASSQDWTGNEQYF. The DNA of the CDR3 is TGCGCCAGCAGCCAAGATTGGACAGGGAACGAGCAGTACTTC.

The V and J genes are TRBV27 and TRBJ2-3, with 11 positions matching TRBD2. CDR1 and CDR2 from the germline V gene are MNHEY and SMNVEV (reference sequence). V lost 6 bases to trimming and J lost 5 bases; unmatched junction nucleotides: 7. The CDR3 covers 15 residues. CDR3 sequence reads: CASRGLAGFVDTQYF. In nucleotides, the CDR3 is TGTGCCAGCAGAGGACTAGCGGGCTTTGTAGATACGCAGTATTTT.

In its sample, this clonotype was seen a few times. A read error may explain this, as a much larger clone is one base away. The gene calls are TRBV7-8 and TRBJ2-3; TRBD2 matches at 16 bases. The CDR3 totals 19 residues. The germline CDR1 and CDR2 sequences are SGHVS and FQNEAQ. Losses at the gene ends were 3 bases for V and 2 bases for J; bases not matched to a gene: 8. CDR3 nucleotides: TGTGCCAGCAGCTTGCCGGGACTAGCGGGGGGGTGGGACACAGATACGCAGTATTTT. This codes for CASSLPGLAGGWDTDTQYF.

The gene calls are TRBV2 and TRBJ2-7; D not resolved. The germline V gene encodes CDR1 SNHLY and CDR2 FYNNEI. Trimming removed 6 bases at V and 7 bases at J, with 19 bases between. This CDR3 contains 14 residues. The CDR3 nucleotides are TGTGCCAGCAGCCAGACTTTCTCCGGATTAGAGCAGTACTTC. Translated: CASSQTFSGLEQYF.

The V call is TRBV27, the J call TRBJ2-1; 15 bases align to TRBD2. Germline V CDR1 and CDR2: MNHEY, SMNVEV (reference sequence). This CDR3 is built from 16 residues. Trimming took 4 bases from V and 8 from J; bases not matched to a gene: 6. The CDR3 coding sequence is TGTGCCAGCAGTTATTGGACTAGCGGGGGGGTAGATGAGCAGTTCTTC. It codes for CASSYWTSGGVDEQFF.

The chain carries TRBV6-1 and TRBJ1-6; maybe TRBD1 (5 bases). CDR1 MNHNS and CDR2 SASEGT come from the germline V gene. The germline V and J ends were trimmed by 6 bases and 14 bases, with 23 bases remaining between them. The CDR3 has 15 amino acids. As DNA, the CDR3 is TGTGCCAGCAGCAAGAACCGGGACGGCCTGTATTCCCTCCACTTT. This translates into CASSKNRDGLYSLHF.

A few counts support this clonotype. The chain uses TRBV6-2 or TRBV6-3 and TRBJ1-1, with D tentatively TRBD1 (6 bases). CDR3 size: 16 residues. Germline values: CDR1 MNHEY, CDR2 SVGEGT. Trimming removed 6 bases at V and 1 base at J, with 18 bases between. Written as DNA, the CDR3 is TGTGCCAGCAGGCCCATGGGGGCCCGGGGGAACACTGAAGCTTTCTTT. It is translated as CASRPMGARGNTEAFF.

This clonotype came up many times. The chain links TRBV7-9 to TRBJ1-1; D is unclear. V gave up 5 bases and J gave up 0 bases, with 7 bases separating them. Germline loops: CDR1 SEHNR, CDR2 FQNEAQ (reference sequence). This CDR3 has 13 residues. CDR3 DNA: TGTGCCAGCAGCCCTGATCTGAACACTGAAGCTTTCTTT. This translates into CASSPDLNTEAFF.

In this sample, this clonotype turned up many times. The chain combines TRBV6-5 with TRBJ1-6; D remains ambiguous. Trimming took 7 bases from V and 8 from J, leaving 15 bases between them. This CDR3 is built from 14 residues. Per the germline V gene, CDR1 is MNHEY and CDR2 is SVGAGI. DNA of the CDR3: TGTGCCAGCAATTTCAGGACCCCGGATTCACCCCTCCACTTT. It is translated as CASNFRTPDSPLHF.

CDR3 amino acids: CASSLRQGKPLHF. In DNA form, the CDR3 reads TGTGCCAGCAGCCTCCGACAGGGGAAACCCCTCCACTTT. The J gene is TRBJ1-6, the V gene TRBV12-3 or TRBV12-4; 8 bases are shared with TRBD1. The J segment lost 12 bases and the V segment lost 6 bases, leaving 7 bases of the junction unmatched. The CDR3 is made up of 13 amino acids.

This clonotype was picked up a small number of times. The chain couples TRBV3-1 to TRBJ1-2, with D unclear. The CDR3 is 16 residues long. Deletions cut 0 bases from V and 1 base from J, with 12 bases between. Germline loops: CDR1 LGHDT, CDR2 YNNKEL (reference sequence). This chain's CDR3 is CASSQDSMNFNYGYTF. Here the CDR3 DNA reads TGTGCCAGCAGCCAAGATAGCATGAACTTTAACTATGGCTACACCTTC.

The chain carries TRBV13 and TRBJ1-5, with TRBD1 identical over 7 bases. Germline V gene lookup returns CDR1 PRHDT and CDR2 FYEKMQ (reference sequence). The length of the CDR3 is 16 residues. Trimming cost V 5 bases and J 1 base; bases outside gene matches: 8. The DNA of the CDR3 is TGTGCCAGCAGCACCCGAGGGACAGTAAGCAATCAGCCCCAGCATTTT. Translating gives CASSTRGTVSNQPQHF.

The chain combines TRBV29-1 with TRBJ2-3; the D gene is possibly TRBD1 (6 bases). Germline V gene lookup returns CDR1 SQVTM and CDR2 ANQGSEA. V lost 6 bases, J lost 0 bases, and 10 bases lay in between. CDR3 length equals 13 residues. CDR3 in amino acids: CSVRDTSTDTQYF. In DNA form, the CDR3 reads TGCAGCGTCAGGGACACAAGCACAGATACGCAGTATTTT.

The chain joins TRBV6-6 to TRBJ1-2, with 7 positions matching TRBD1. The CDR3 runs 16 residues. V lost 4 bases and J lost 2; bases outside the gene matches: 10. CDR1 is MNHNY, CDR2 SVGAGI, per germline (reference sequence). This CDR3 is CASSSLDRDPNYGYTF. DNA for the CDR3: TGTGCCAGCAGTTCCTTAGACAGGGACCCCAACTATGGCTACACCTTC.

In its sample, this clonotype was seen a few times. The chain recombines TRBV5-5 with TRBJ2-1, with D uncertain. This CDR3 is built from 16 residues. Deletions cut 3 bases from V and 0 bases from J, with 13 bases between. CDR1 is SGHKS, CDR2 YYEKEE, per germline (reference sequence). In DNA, the CDR3 is TGTGCCAGCAGCTCCTCCACCTCTTTCTCCTACAATGAGCAGTTCTTC. Its protein product is CASSSSTSFSYNEQFF.

This clonotype was detected only a few times. V and J are TRBV12-3 or TRBV12-4 and TRBJ2-1, with 8 bases that match TRBD2. The CDR3 has 14 amino acids. V lost 5 bases, J lost 4 bases, and 4 bases stayed unmatched. The CDR3 here is CASSTGGPYNEQFF. CDR3 coding DNA: TGTGCCAGCAGTACGGGGGGGCCTTACAATGAGCAGTTCTTC.

The chain recombines TRBV29-1 with TRBJ2-1; possibly TRBD2 for D (6 bases). Germline V lookup: CDR1 SQVTM, CDR2 ANQGSEA. Trimming removed 4 bases from V and 6 bases from J, with 16 bases in between. This CDR3 is 14 amino acids long. The CDR3 loop reads CSVAVGVGGNEQFF. CDR3 coding DNA: TGCAGCGTTGCCGTTGGGGTGGGGGGCAATGAGCAGTTCTTC.

This chain connects TRBV12-3 or TRBV12-4 to TRBJ2-5; no clear D. The CDR3 consists of 12 residues. Trimming stripped 1 base from V and 5 bases from J, with 5 bases between. The CDR3 bases are TGTGCCAGCAGTTTAGATTTTGAGACCCAGTACTTC. The encoded protein is CASSLDFETQYF.

In the case of this clonotype: Sequence at one end of the junction differs from germline and may be a read error. The V and J genes are TRBV10-3 and TRBJ2-1; D is undetermined. CDR1 and CDR2 (germline): ENHRY, SYGVKD. This CDR3 is 13 amino acids long. CDR3 amino acids: CAISESQNNKQFF. The CDR3 DNA sequence: TGTGCCATCAGTGAGTCACAGAACAATAAGCAGTTCTTC.

This clonotype was recorded many times. The chain links TRBV7-9 to TRBJ1-6; D unresolved. Germline assignment: CDR1 SEHNR and CDR2 FQNEAQ (reference sequence). V was pared by 1 base and J by 4 bases, with 5 bases between. There are 14 residues in the CDR3. The chain's CDR3 is CASSLERYNSPLHF. The CDR3 DNA sequence: TGTGCCAGCAGCTTAGAACGGTATAATTCACCCCTCCACTTT.

This clonotype was detected only a few times. The chain employs TRBV7-9 and TRBJ1-2, with a tentative D call TRBD1 (6 bases). Trimming removed 3 bases at V and 0 bases at J, with 17 bases between. Per germline, CDR1 SEHNR and CDR2 FQNEAQ (reference sequence). The CDR3 sequence is 17 residues long. CDR3 region: CASSFFTGSTTNYGYTF. CDR3 bases: TGTGCCAGCAGCTTTTTTACAGGGTCGACGACTAACTATGGCTACACCTTC.

This clonotype showed up many times. This sequence joins TRBV7-3 and TRBJ2-1, with 14 positions matching TRBD2. Germline trimming cut 4 bases from V and 5 bases from J; bases unmatched to any gene: 4. The length of the CDR3 is 16 residues. Looked up from germline, CDR1 is SGHTA and CDR2 is FQGTGA. The CDR3 DNA sequence: TGTGCCAGCAGCTCGACTAGCGGGGGGGCCCACAATGAGCAGTTCTTC. The encoded protein is CASSSTSGGAHNEQFF.

The chain couples TRBV4-1 to TRBJ2-5; D is perhaps TRBD2 (7 bases). V lost 2 bases and J 5 bases, leaving 21 bases between the germline ends. The CDR3 consists of 17 residues. The germline V gene encodes CDR1 MGHRA and CDR2 YSYEKL. This CDR3 is CASSQLGGVRGQETQYF. The CDR3 DNA sequence: TGCGCCAGCAGCCAACTAGGGGGGGTCCGGGGGCAGGAGACCCAGTACTTC.

This clonotype was recorded many times. The chain carries TRBV6-1 and TRBJ1-5; D possibly corresponds to TRBD1 (5 bases). There are 17 residues in the CDR3. V was clipped by 4 bases and J by 2 bases, with 18 bases between them. CDR1 MNHNS and CDR2 SASEGT come from the germline V gene. As DNA, the CDR3 is TGTGCCAGCAGTGCACCCATTCTAACAGGTGGCAATCAGCCCCAGCATTTT. The encoded protein is CASSAPILTGGNQPQHF.

The chain combines TRBV7-4 with TRBJ1-1, with 7 positions matching TRBD1. Germline CDR1 is SGHVT and CDR2 is SQSDAQ. Unmatched junction bases numbered 7, after V lost 8 bases and J lost 7 bases. This CDR3 is 12 amino acids long. CDR3 nucleotide sequence: TGTGCCAGCGGCTCCAGGGGGGATGAAGCTTTCTTT. This translates into CASGSRGDEAFF.

CDR3 sequence (DNA): TGCGCCAGCAGCCAAGATCGGGATGAGCAGTTCTTC. Translated, it gives CASSQDRDEQFF. The V and J genes are TRBV4-3 and TRBJ2-1, with D uncertain. V lost 0 bases and J lost 8, with 5 bases in between. The length of the CDR3 is 12 residues. CDR1 and CDR2 from the germline V gene are LGHNA and YSLEER.